Following are 29 T cell receptor beta chains from one sample sequenced in a study of technical replicates of blood from four donors. The method was immunoSEQ multiplex PCR; TCRdb's version includes in-frame clones alone and lacks a portion of them. Seen here are more than 90,000 clones, roughly 95% observed once, and the top ten hold 0.21%. Sample: T cells isolated from PBMCs. Receptors were obtained from a human donor in good health.

The chain uses TRBV5-6 and TRBJ2-7; 9 bases line up with TRBD2. Germline V lookup: CDR1 SGHDT, CDR2 YYEEEE. CDR3 length: 13 amino acids. The V gene end was trimmed by 4 bases and the J gene end by 7 bases; junction bases not matched to a gene: 6. CDR3 coding DNA: TGTGCCAGCAGCGCCGCGGGGGGGCAAGAGCAGTACTTC. This gives the protein CASSAAGGQEQYF. The whole variable domain, remainder taken from reference TRBV5-6 and TRBJ2-7, is DAGVTQSPTHLIKTRGQQVTLRCSPKSGHDTVSWYQQALGQGPQFIFQYYEEEERQRGNFPDRFSGHQFPNYSSELNVNALLLGDSALYLCASSAAGGQEQYFGPGTRLTVT.

This clone was counted a single time. V and J are TRBV6-5 and TRBJ1-1; 10 bases line up with TRBD1. The CDR3 has 16 amino acids. In germline, CDR1 is MNHEY, CDR2 SVGAGI. J gave up 1 base and V 4 bases, and 6 bases lay outside the gene matches. The CDR3 region is CASSSMGQGTNTEAFF. The CDR3 DNA reads TGTGCCAGCAGTTCCATGGGACAGGGGACGAACACTGAAGCTTTCTTT.

The rearrangement joins TRBV2 to TRBJ2-5; D is perhaps TRBD1 (5 bases). CDR3 length equals 15 residues. Trimming pared 10 bases from V and 5 bases from J, leaving 23 bases between. Germline CDR1 SNHLY, CDR2 FYNNEI. The CDR3 spells CATLGAPPTVETQYF. The CDR3 region has the DNA TGTGCCACCCTAGGGGCCCCACCTACTGTGGAGACCCAGTACTTC.

The rearrangement uses TRBV9 and TRBJ2-6; D is perhaps TRBD1 (6 bases). Germline CDR1 SGDLS, CDR2 YYNGEE. CDR3 size: 20 residues. The V and J ends lost 0 bases and 0 bases respectively, with 19 bases between them. The CDR3 is CASSVEWARDISSGANVLTF. In nucleotides, the CDR3 is TGTGCCAGCAGCGTAGAATGGGCACGGGACATCTCCTCTGGGGCCAACGTCCTGACTTTC. Full variable domain (remainder filled in from reference TRBV9 and TRBJ2-6): DSGVTQTPKHLITATGQRVTLRCSPRSGDLSVYWYQQSLDQGLQFLIQYYNGEERAKGNILERFSAQQFPDLHSELNLSSLELGDSALYFCASSVEWARDISSGANVLTFGAGSRLTVL.

The chain carries TRBV5-4 and TRBJ1-3; D is undetermined. The germline V gene encodes CDR1 SGHNT and CDR2 YYREEE (reference sequence). V gave up 3 bases and J gave up 6 bases, with 7 bases separating them. This CDR3 is built from 12 residues. In nucleotides, the CDR3 is TGTGCCAGCAGCTCTGACTTAAACACCATATATTTT. It codes for CASSSDLNTIYF.

This rearrangement joins TRBV5-5 to TRBJ2-6; possible D gene TRBD1, 5 bases. Deletions cut 4 bases from V and 1 base from J, with 15 bases between. There are 17 residues in the CDR3. Germline V lookup: CDR1 SGHKS, CDR2 YYEKEE (reference sequence). The CDR3 region is CASSHARGYSGANVLTF. The DNA for the CDR3 is TGTGCCAGCAGCCACGCAAGGGGATATTCTGGGGCCAACGTCCTGACTTTC.

The rearrangement uses TRBV2 and TRBJ2-7, with a possible D match to TRBD1 (6 bases). The germline gives CDR1 SNHLY, CDR2 FYNNEI. V lost 4 bases and J lost 0, with 13 bases in between. CDR3 length: 15 residues. The CDR3 sequence: CASSVDQGRSYEQYF. The CDR3 coding sequence is TGTGCCAGCAGTGTAGACCAGGGGCGCTCCTACGAGCAGTACTTC.

This clone occurred once. This chain joins TRBV28 and TRBJ2-3; D may be TRBD2 (6 bases). V dropped 2 bases and J dropped 1 base, with 16 bases sitting between them. This CDR3 spans 17 amino acids. The germline gives CDR1 MDHEN, CDR2 SYDVKM. CDR3 nucleotide sequence: TGTGCCAGCAGTTTAGGGTTGGGGGAGGTAGGCACAGATACGCAGTATTTT. Translated: CASSLGLGEVGTDTQYF.

The CDR3 region is CASSWGDREGNSPLHF. Written as DNA, the CDR3 is TGTGCCAGCAGTTGGGGGGACAGGGAGGGTAATTCACCCCTCCACTTT. The rearrangement links TRBV27 to TRBJ1-6; 9 bases agree with TRBD1. J gave up 6 bases and V 4 bases, and 7 bases lay outside the gene matches. CDR1 is MNHEY, CDR2 SMNVEV, per germline (reference sequence). This CDR3 contains 16 residues.

V usage is TRBV4-2 and J usage is TRBJ1-1; 7 positions agree with TRBD1. The CDR3 sequence is 14 residues long. The trim removed 1 base at V and 5 bases at J, leaving 4 bases unmatched. Looked up from germline, CDR1 is LGHNA and CDR2 is YNFKEQ. The CDR3 sequence: CASSQVGQKTEAFF. The CDR3 coding sequence is TGTGCCAGCAGCCAAGTGGGACAGAAGACTGAAGCTTTCTTT.

The V gene is TRBV5-1, the J gene TRBJ2-7; 13 bases are a match to TRBD2. CDR1 is SGHRS and CDR2 is YFSETQ in the germline V gene. The CDR3 length is 16 residues. After removal of 4 bases from V and 6 bases from J, the junction contained 10 bases not matched to a gene. The CDR3 region is CASSPGTSGAFGEQYF. Here the CDR3 DNA reads TGCGCCAGCAGCCCCGGGACTAGCGGGGCTTTTGGCGAGCAGTACTTC.

The gene calls are TRBV7-3 and TRBJ2-1, with D perhaps TRBD1 (5 bases). The length of the CDR3 is 15 residues. Trimming stripped 3 bases from V and 3 bases from J, with 12 bases between. The germline V gene encodes CDR1 SGHTA and CDR2 FQGTGA. CDR3 in DNA: TGTGCCAGCAGCTTTGGGGCGTCGAGCTACAATGAGCAGTTCTTC. This translates into CASSFGASSYNEQFF.

The gene calls are TRBV4-1 and TRBJ2-1, with TRBD1 matching over 7 bases. The ends lost 1 base at V and 3 bases at J; junction bases unmatched: 6. The CDR3 has 16 residues. Germline CDR1 and CDR2: MGHRA and YSYEKL. DNA of the CDR3: TGCGCCAGCAGCCAAGTAGTAGGGGGCGACTACAATGAGCAGTTCTTC. This gives the protein CASSQVVGGDYNEQFF.

The V call is TRBV29-1, the J call TRBJ2-6; 7 nucleotides match TRBD1. Germline CDR1 and CDR2: SQVTM and ANQGSEA. V was clipped by 1 base and J by 2 bases; unmatched bases: 11. This CDR3 has 18 residues. CDR3 residues: CSVEVKGSGGTGANVLTF. In DNA form, the CDR3 reads TGCAGCGTTGAAGTTAAGGGTTCAGGGGGAACTGGGGCCAACGTCCTGACTTTC.

This clone was counted a single time. This chain uses TRBV29-1 with TRBJ2-3; D might be TRBD1 (6 bases). The germline V and J ends were trimmed by 5 bases and 2 bases, with 11 bases remaining between them. CDR3 length: 13 amino acids. Germline CDR1 reads SQVTM; CDR2 reads ANQGSEA. This chain's CDR3 is CSVTWDNTDTQYF. In nucleotides, the CDR3 is TGCAGCGTTACTTGGGACAACACAGATACGCAGTATTTT.

The chain combines TRBV4-1 with TRBJ1-1; D is possibly TRBD1 (5 bases). CDR1 is MGHRA and CDR2 is YSYEKL in the germline V gene. This CDR3 region has 14 residues. The V and J ends lost 1 base and 4 bases respectively, with 10 bases between them. The CDR3 reads CASSQVGGGTEAFF. DNA of the CDR3: TGCGCCAGCAGCCAAGTGGGGGGGGGCACTGAAGCTTTCTTT.

V usage is TRBV27 and J usage is TRBJ2-3, with 9 bases that match TRBD1. CDR3 size: 16 residues. Trimming removed 2 bases from V and 4 bases from J; junction bases left unmatched: 7. CDR1 is MNHEY and CDR2 is SMNVEV in the germline V gene (reference sequence). In DNA form, the CDR3 reads TGTGCCAGCAGTTTACGGACAGGGGCCGTCGCAGATACGCAGTATTTT. This sequence encodes CASSLRTGAVADTQYF.

The chain uses TRBV6-5 and TRBJ2-7, with TRBD1 matching over 7 bases. The CDR3 length is 13 residues. CDR1 and CDR2 from the germline V gene are MNHEY and SVGAGI. Unmatched junction bases numbered 6, after V lost 7 bases and J lost 3 bases. CDR3 in amino acids: CASKTGISYEQYF. Written as DNA, the CDR3 is TGTGCCAGCAAGACAGGGATCAGCTACGAGCAGTACTTC.

The CDR3 DNA follows: TGTGCCAGCAGCTATTCTAGCTCCTACGAGCAGTACTTC. Translating gives CASSYSSSYEQYF. The genes are TRBV5-5 and TRBJ2-7; D call uncertain. The CDR3 has 13 residues. The germline V gene encodes CDR1 SGHKS and CDR2 YYEKEE (reference sequence). Trimming shortened V by 3 bases and J by 0 bases, and 7 bases separated the two germline ends.

The rearrangement links TRBV9 to TRBJ1-3; 7 bases agree with TRBD1. V shed 3 bases, J shed 0 bases, and the junction held 18 bases outside the gene matches. This CDR3 region has 20 residues. Germline assignment: CDR1 SGDLS and CDR2 YYNGEE. The CDR3 coding sequence is TGTGCCAGCAGCGCGCCCCTTGCCCGGACAGGAATTCCCTCTGGAAACACCATATATTTT. This translates into CASSAPLARTGIPSGNTIYF. Together with reference TRBV9 and TRBJ1-3, the CDR3 gives the full variable domain: DSGVTQTPKHLITATGQRVTLRCSPRSGDLSVYWYQQSLDQGLQFLIQYYNGEERAKGNILERFSAQQFPDLHSELNLSSLELGDSALYFCASSAPLARTGIPSGNTIYFGEGSWLTVV.

A single count supports this clone. The chain carries TRBV28 and TRBJ2-7; a weak D match, TRBD1 (5 bases). CDR1 is MDHEN and CDR2 is SYDVKM in the germline V gene. CDR3 size: 15 residues. Deletions cut 7 bases from V and 2 bases from J, with 18 bases between. The CDR3 region has the DNA TGTGCCAGCAAGAATTTTGGGGCTCAGACCTACGAGCAGTACTTC. Protein product: CASKNFGAQTYEQYF.

The count of this clone is one. The chain employs TRBV6-1 and TRBJ1-6; 7 nucleotides match TRBD1. From germline, CDR1 is MNHNS and CDR2 SASEGT. The V and J ends lost 8 bases and 10 bases, in that order; junction bases with no gene match: 11. The CDR3 spans 14 residues. The CDR3 spells CASERRGGKSPLHF. CDR3 bases: TGTGCCAGCGAAAGGAGAGGGGGCAAATCACCCCTCCACTTT.

The rearrangement uses TRBV5-4 and TRBJ2-3; 10 positions match TRBD2. Trimming cost V 0 bases and J 5 bases; bases outside gene matches: 12. Germline-derived CDR1 and CDR2 are SGHNT and YYREEE (reference sequence). This CDR3 is built from 18 residues. For the CDR3, the DNA is TGTGCCAGCAGCTTGGTGATAGCGGGGGGCGCCAGGATAGATACGCAGTATTTT. It yields the protein CASSLVIAGGARIDTQYF.

The genes are TRBV6-5 and TRBJ1-2, with 10 positions matching TRBD1. CDR3 length equals 11 residues. The V gene's germline CDR1 is MNHEY and CDR2 SVGAGI. V was pared by 8 bases and J by 8 bases, with 2 bases of the junction left unmatched. As DNA, the CDR3 is TGTGCCAGCGGGACAGGGGTCGGCTACACCTTC. Its protein is CASGTGVGYTF.

The CDR3 reads CASSVDRGGATDTQYF. The CDR3 DNA sequence: TGTGCCAGCAGCGTAGATAGAGGCGGGGCCACAGATACGCAGTATTTT. The chain is built from TRBV9 and TRBJ2-3; perhaps TRBD2 as D (6 bases). Trimming took 0 bases from V and 2 from J, leaving 13 bases between them. CDR3 length: 16 residues. Germline V gene lookup returns CDR1 SGDLS and CDR2 YYNGEE.

The gene calls are TRBV29-1 and TRBJ2-1; 12 positions match TRBD2. The J segment lost 3 bases and the V segment lost 7 bases, leaving 4 bases of the junction unmatched. This CDR3 comprises 14 residues. Germline CDR1 is SQVTM and CDR2 is ANQGSEA. CDR3 region: CSARTSGIYNEQFF. The CDR3, as DNA: TGCAGCGCTCGGACTAGCGGGATCTACAATGAGCAGTTCTTC.

The V gene is TRBV5-1, the J gene TRBJ1-1, with D uncertain. Germline assignment: CDR1 SGHRS and CDR2 YFSETQ. The CDR3 is made up of 15 amino acids. The V end lost 4 bases, the J end lost 3 bases, and 16 bases lay between the germline ends. This chain's CDR3 is CASSGREPGDTEAFF. CDR3 sequence (DNA): TGCGCCAGCAGCGGCCGGGAGCCGGGAGACACTGAAGCTTTCTTT.

The genes are TRBV28 and TRBJ2-7, with 7 bases matching TRBD2. The J segment lost 3 bases and the V segment lost 2 bases, leaving 1 base of the junction unmatched. There are 13 residues in the CDR3. Germline values: CDR1 MDHEN, CDR2 SYDVKM. As DNA, the CDR3 is TGTGCCAGCAGTTTAGCGGGAGTCTACGAGCAGTACTTC. It encodes CASSLAGVYEQYF.

The gene calls are TRBV4-1 and TRBJ2-3, with a possible D match to TRBD1 (7 bases). The CDR3 length is 16 residues. The V end lost 0 bases, the J end lost 4 bases, and 14 bases lay between the germline ends. CDR1 and CDR2 from the germline V gene are MGHRA and YSYEKL. The CDR3 here is CASSQDRSRGADTQYF. The DNA of the CDR3 is TGCGCCAGCAGCCAAGATCGGAGCAGGGGGGCAGATACGCAGTATTTT.